Listed here are 14 T cell receptor beta chains from one sample, sequenced in a study of blood T cell repertoires in COVID-19. Clones were sequenced by immunoSEQ multiplex PCR, and TCRdb holds only the in-frame ones, with some missing. The sample carries about 120,000 clones, approximately 80% recorded once. Sequenced sample: peripheral blood. These TCRs come from a human donor in a cohort sampled during active COVID-19.

Details on this clone: The junction departs from germline at one end; a sequencing error may be responsible. This sequence joins TRBV7-7 and TRBJ2-5; TRBD2 is a possible D gene (6 bases). Germline lookup yields CDR1 SSHAT and CDR2 FNYEAQ (reference sequence). The CDR3 length is 15 residues. DNA of the CDR3: TGTGCTAGCAGCTTAGTAGGTGGGACTGGGGAGACCCAGTACTTC. This translates into CASSLVGGTGETQYF.

This sequence joins TRBV30 and TRBJ2-7, with TRBD1 matching over 9 bases. Germline loops: CDR1 GTSNPN, CDR2 SVGIG (reference sequence). CDR3 size: 14 residues. Germline trimming cut 4 bases from V and 3 bases from J; bases unmatched to any gene: 7. This CDR3 reads CAWTRDREHYEQYF. In DNA form, the CDR3 reads TGTGCCTGGACCCGGGACAGGGAACACTACGAGCAGTACTTC.

The V gene is TRBV11-3, the J gene TRBJ1-4, with TRBD1 as a possible D gene (6 bases). CDR1 and CDR2 from the germline V gene are SGHNT and YENEEA. This CDR3 spans 16 amino acids. The V gene lost 1 base and the J gene lost 8 bases, with 17 bases spanning the gap. DNA of the CDR3: TGTGCCAGCAGCTTAGGGGGGGGCGTCGGGATCGAAAAACTGTTTTTT. This codes for CASSLGGGVGIEKLFF.

The genes are TRBV21-1 and TRBJ2-7; the D segment call TRBD1 is taken from the table without a DNA check. TRBV21-1 has pseudogene status. The length of the CDR3 is 14 residues. For the CDR3, the DNA is TGTGCCAGCAGCAAAAGAGACAGCTCCTACGAGCAGTACTTC. Its translation: CASSKRDSSYEQYF.

The CDR3 spells CASSSIRGRQKLFF. The CDR3 DNA sequence: TGTGCCAGCAGCTCGATTCGGGGGAGGCAAAAACTGTTTTTT. V and J are TRBV7-9 and TRBJ1-4; D is possibly TRBD1 (5 bases). Germline V gene lookup returns CDR1 SEHNR and CDR2 FQNEAQ (reference sequence). The V and J ends lost 4 bases and 9 bases respectively, with 15 bases between them. The CDR3 extends over 14 amino acids. The variable domain in full, with the rest retrieved from reference TRBV7-9 and TRBJ1-4, is DTGVSQNPRHKITKRGQNVTFRCDPISEHNRLYWYRQTLGQGPEFLTYFQNEAQLEKSRLLSDRFSAERPKGSFSTLEIQRTEQGDSAMYLCASSSIRGRQKLFFGSGTQLSVL.

The CDR3 protein is CASSSRVTPGLAGYEQYF. The DNA of the CDR3 is TGTGCCAGCAGCTCCCGGGTTACGCCGGGACTAGCGGGCTACGAGCAGTACTTC. This chain links TRBV11-2 with TRBJ2-7; TRBD2 agrees at 12 bases. The CDR3 sequence is 18 residues long. CDR1 SGHAT and CDR2 FQNNGV come from the germline V gene. The V and J ends lost 4 bases and 3 bases, in that order; junction bases with no gene match: 13.

The chain is built from TRBV4-2 and TRBJ1-2, with TRBD1 matching 9 bases. Germline CDR1 LGHNA, CDR2 YNFKEQ. V shed 5 bases and J 5 bases; nucleotides not matched to a gene: 6. The CDR3 runs to 14 residues. The DNA of the CDR3 is TGTGCCAGCAGCAAAGTCGGGACAGGGTATGGCTACACCTTC. Its translation is CASSKVGTGYGYTF.

The sample holds one count of this clone. J is TRBJ2-7 and V is TRBV6-5, with TRBD2 matching over 10 bases. Germline loops: CDR1 MNHEY, CDR2 SVGAGI. Trimming at V came to 8 bases and at J to 3 bases, leaving 7 bases not matched to a gene. The CDR3 is made up of 14 amino acids. CDR3 DNA sequence: TGTGCCAGCCTAATAGCGGGGGGCCGCTACGAGCAGTACTTC. It is translated as CASLIAGGRYEQYF.

The chain has TRBV29-1 and TRBJ2-7, with TRBD1 as a possible D gene (5 bases). This CDR3 spans 13 amino acids. V lost 4 bases to trimming and J lost 0 bases, with 10 bases between them. CDR1 is SQVTM, CDR2 ANQGSEA, per germline. Here the CDR3 reads CSVGGLGSYEQYF. In DNA, the CDR3 is TGCAGCGTTGGGGGCCTGGGCTCCTACGAGCAGTACTTC.

This clone was observed a handful of times. The CDR3 sequence: CASSLGQGNGYTF. The DNA of the CDR3 is TGTGCCAGCAGCCTCGGACAGGGTAATGGCTACACCTTC. The chain joins TRBV28 to TRBJ1-2, with 8 bases identical to TRBD1. V was clipped by 6 bases and J by 6 bases; unmatched bases: 6. This CDR3 is 13 amino acids long. CDR1 is MDHEN and CDR2 is SYDVKM in the germline V gene.

J is TRBJ2-7 and V is TRBV29-1, with D maybe TRBD2 (5 bases). This CDR3 is built from 14 residues. The germline V and J ends were trimmed by 6 bases and 3 bases, with 18 bases remaining between them. Germline V lookup: CDR1 SQVTM, CDR2 ANQGSEA. The CDR3 region has the DNA TGCAGCGTAGTAGCGACTGCAGGCGTCTACGAGCAGTACTTC. Its protein product is CSVVATAGVYEQYF.

The chain links TRBV20-1 to TRBJ1-5; TRBD1 matches at 9 bases. This CDR3 has 16 amino acids. V shed 3 bases, J shed 2 bases, and the junction held 8 bases outside the gene matches. CDR1 and CDR2 from the germline V gene are DFQATT and SNEGSKA (reference sequence). The CDR3 protein is CSASVLWTGGNQPQHF. The CDR3, as DNA: TGCAGTGCTAGTGTCTTATGGACAGGGGGCAATCAGCCCCAGCATTTT.

The V gene is TRBV11-3, the J gene TRBJ2-7; D is undetermined. Germline-derived CDR1 and CDR2 are SGHNT and YENEEA. Trimming removed 0 bases from V and 5 bases from J, with 8 bases in between. The CDR3 has 13 amino acids. The CDR3 DNA reads as TGTGCCAGCAGCTTAGATCTGGGCCACGAGCAGTACTTC. This translates into CASSLDLGHEQYF.

The chain couples TRBV5-1 to TRBJ2-1; 8 positions match TRBD2. V was clipped by 5 bases and J by 4 bases; unmatched bases: 5. CDR3 length: 14 amino acids. Germline loops: CDR1 SGHRS, CDR2 YFSETQ. The CDR3, as DNA: TGCGCCAGCAGTCCGGGACTAGAGTACAATGAGCAGTTCTTC. The encoded protein is CASSPGLEYNEQFF.